The present T cell receptor beta chain was sequenced within a study of T cells in localized non-small cell lung cancer. Sequencing used immunoSEQ multiplex PCR; TCRdb keeps in-frame clones, though not all of them. The sample carries about 2,400 clones, over 20% recorded once. Trimming took off 8 bases at V and 0 bases at J, with 9 bases between the two ends. CDR3 size: 13 residues. This clone has more than one count but fewer than ten. Sequencing was performed on normal lung tissue next to the tumor, taken before any cancer treatment. V usage is TRBV7-1 and J usage is TRBJ2-3, with D unclear. TRBV7-1 is designated an ORF whose function remains uncertain. The source is a man aged 40 to 69 with stage I squamous cell lung carcinoma. This CDR3 is CASRAASTDTQYF. The CDR3 bases are TGTGCCAGCCGGGCCGCTAGCACAGATACGCAGTATTTT.